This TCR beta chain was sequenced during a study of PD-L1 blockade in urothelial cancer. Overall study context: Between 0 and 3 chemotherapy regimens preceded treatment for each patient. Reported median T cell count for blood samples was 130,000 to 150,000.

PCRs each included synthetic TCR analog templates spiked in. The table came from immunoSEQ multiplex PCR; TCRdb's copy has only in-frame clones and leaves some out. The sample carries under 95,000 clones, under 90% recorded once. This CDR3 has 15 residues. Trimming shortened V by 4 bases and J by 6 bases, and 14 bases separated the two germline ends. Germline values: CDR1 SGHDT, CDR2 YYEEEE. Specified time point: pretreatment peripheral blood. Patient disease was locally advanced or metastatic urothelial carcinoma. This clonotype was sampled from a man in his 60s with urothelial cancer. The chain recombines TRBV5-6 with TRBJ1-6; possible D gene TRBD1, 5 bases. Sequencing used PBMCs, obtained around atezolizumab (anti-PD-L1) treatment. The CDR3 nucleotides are TGTGCCAGCAGCCCCCCCGGAGGGGTTAATTCACCCCTCCACTTT. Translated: CASSPPGGVNSPLHF.